The 21 T cell receptor beta chains reported below all come from one sample, sequenced in a study of blood T cell repertoires in COVID-19. Clones were sequenced by immunoSEQ multiplex PCR, and TCRdb holds only the in-frame ones, with some missing. This table holds around 150,000 clones, about four fifths found once. The source material was peripheral blood. The receptors were sampled from a man aged 55 to 70 with active or convalescent COVID-19.

This clone was found a few times. The chain links TRBV9 to TRBJ1-2; 7 nucleotides match TRBD1. This CDR3 region has 16 residues. CDR1 SGDLS and CDR2 YYNGEE come from the germline V gene. J was trimmed by 3 bases and V by 0 bases; bases with no gene match: 8. The CDR3 spells CASSVGVGDSDYGYTF. Here the CDR3 DNA reads TGTGCCAGCAGCGTAGGCGTTGGGGACAGCGACTATGGCTACACCTTC.

The chain carries TRBV3-1 (or the pseudogene TRBV3-2) and TRBJ1-6; D ambiguous. V shed 5 bases and J shed 7 bases, with 12 bases lying between them. Germline CDR1 reads LGHDT; CDR2 reads YNNKEL (reference sequence). The CDR3 contains 14 residues. The CDR3 protein is CASSISEANSPLHF. The DNA of the CDR3 is TGTGCCAGCAGCATATCAGAGGCCAATTCACCCCTCCACTTT.

This clone has just one count. The CDR3 here is CASSAMLGLAGGLRDTQYF. CDR3 DNA: TGTGCCAGCAGTGCTATGCTAGGACTAGCGGGAGGGCTGAGAGATACGCAGTATTTT. J is TRBJ2-3 and V is TRBV28; 15 bases agree with TRBD2. The junction had 14 bases not matched to a gene; V was cut back by 5 bases and J by 5 bases. The germline V gene encodes CDR1 MDHEN and CDR2 SYDVKM. This CDR3 spans 19 amino acids.

This clone was detected once. This chain connects TRBV5-1 to TRBJ2-7, with D perhaps TRBD1 (6 bases). The CDR3 runs 14 residues. Germline lookup yields CDR1 SGHRS and CDR2 YFSETQ. V was pared by 0 bases and J by 6 bases, with 13 bases between. The CDR3 protein is CASSLGGGQFEQYF. CDR3 nucleotides: TGCGCCAGCAGCTTGGGTGGCGGACAGTTCGAGCAGTACTTC.

The gene calls are TRBV5-1 and TRBJ1-2; the match to TRBD1 covers 7 bases. Trimming removed 4 bases from V and 8 bases from J; junction bases left unmatched: 8. CDR3 length equals 13 residues. Germline CDR1 SGHRS, CDR2 YFSETQ. CDR3 sequence reads: CASSQDRVGGYTF. CDR3 bases: TGCGCCAGCAGCCAAGACAGGGTCGGGGGCTACACCTTC.

The CDR3 DNA sequence: TGTGCCACCAGCAGAGCCGGGACAGGGCTGAGTCAGCCCCAGCATTTT. Its protein product is CATSRAGTGLSQPQHF. The V and J genes are TRBV15 and TRBJ1-5; 9 bases fit TRBD1. Trimming removed 1 base from V and 6 bases from J; junction bases left unmatched: 7. This CDR3 is 16 amino acids long. CDR1 is LNHNV, CDR2 YYDKDF, per germline (reference sequence).

This clone was counted between two and nine times. The chain carries TRBV5-1 and TRBJ1-2; 10 bases match TRBD1. Unmatched junction bases numbered 7, after V lost 3 bases and J lost 5 bases. CDR1 and CDR2 (germline): SGHRS, YFSETQ. The CDR3 is 15 residues long. CDR3 sequence: CASSSTPGQGYGYTF. The CDR3 DNA sequence: TGCGCCAGCAGCTCTACACCGGGACAGGGGTATGGCTACACCTTC.

This clone was found a few times. The chain joins TRBV6-6 to TRBJ2-7; TRBD1 matches 9 bases. Germline loops: CDR1 MNHNY, CDR2 SVGAGI (reference sequence). CDR3 length: 15 residues. V gave up 6 bases and J gave up 2 bases; unmatched junction bases: 8. The DNA of the CDR3 is TGTGCCAGCAGCCTCGGACAGGGGAGACCCTACGAGCAGTACTTC. It yields the protein CASSLGQGRPYEQYF.

This clone has a single count. The chain combines TRBV2 with TRBJ2-2, with D possibly matching TRBD1 (6 bases). Trimming removed 3 bases at V and 11 bases at J, with 13 bases between. Germline V CDR1 and CDR2: SNHLY, FYNNEI. The CDR3 is 13 residues long. The CDR3 sequence: CASSDLRQEELFF. The CDR3 DNA is TGTGCCAGCAGTGATCTGAGACAGGAAGAGCTGTTTTTT.

The CDR3 nucleotides are TGTGCCAGCAGTGAGTGGCTAGCGGGGACCCTTCCCACAGATACGCAGTATTTT. This gives the protein CASSEWLAGTLPTDTQYF. The rearrangement links TRBV2 to TRBJ2-3; TRBD2 aligns across 9 bases. The CDR3 is made up of 18 amino acids. The germline CDR1 and CDR2 sequences are SNHLY and FYNNEI. J lost 2 bases, V lost 3 bases, and 12 bases had no gene match.

The chain combines TRBV5-1 with TRBJ2-1; 12 bases are shared with TRBD2. The CDR3 loop spans 15 amino acids. V was pared by 4 bases and J by 7 bases, with 6 bases of the junction left unmatched. Per germline, CDR1 SGHRS and CDR2 YFSETQ. The CDR3: CASSKGLAGSNEQFF. As DNA, the CDR3 is TGCGCCAGCAGCAAAGGACTAGCGGGAAGTAATGAGCAGTTCTTC.

The chain employs TRBV7-9 and TRBJ1-2; D is perhaps TRBD1 (6 bases). The CDR3 contains 16 residues. The V end was cut by 4 bases, the J end by 4 bases, with 19 bases between. CDR1 is SEHNR, CDR2 FQNEAQ, per germline (reference sequence). The CDR3 bases are TGTGCCAGCAGCTCTCCGAACAGGGAGCATTTCTATGGCTACACCTTC. Residues: CASSSPNREHFYGYTF. The whole variable domain, remainder taken from reference TRBV7-9 and TRBJ1-2, is DTGVSQNPRHKITKRGQNVTFRCDPISEHNRLYWYRQTLGQGPEFLTYFQNEAQLEKSRLLSDRFSAERPKGSFSTLEIQRTEQGDSAMYLCASSSPNREHFYGYTFGSGTRLTVV.

The V call is TRBV2, the J call TRBJ1-3; 8 bases align to TRBD1. CDR1 SNHLY and CDR2 FYNNEI come from the germline V gene. The CDR3 covers 15 residues. The trim removed 7 bases at V and 3 bases at J, leaving 8 bases unmatched. The CDR3 loop reads CASKGRTGYGNTIYF. CDR3 coding DNA: TGTGCCAGCAAGGGCCGGACAGGGTATGGAAACACCATATATTTT.

This chain links TRBV7-2 with TRBJ1-2; D may be TRBD1 (6 bases). Between the trimmed V and J ends, which lost 5 bases and 4 bases, there was a span of 14 bases. The CDR3 has 14 amino acids. Germline CDR1 SGHTA, CDR2 FQGNSA. The CDR3 is CASSGDRNFYGYTF. The CDR3, as DNA: TGTGCCAGCAGCGGAGACAGGAACTTCTATGGCTACACCTTC.

The V and J genes are TRBV3-1 (or the pseudogene TRBV3-2) and TRBJ2-1, with TRBD2 matching 8 bases. The germline CDR1 and CDR2 sequences are LGHDT and YNNKEL (reference sequence). With V trimmed by 2 bases and J by 3 bases, 3 bases remained unmatched. The CDR3 length is 15 residues. CDR3 in amino acids: CASSQPGGGYNEQFF. The CDR3 coding sequence is TGTGCCAGCAGCCAACCGGGAGGGGGCTACAATGAGCAGTTCTTC.

This clone is medium-sized by share. The genes are TRBV28 and TRBJ1-6; a weak D match, TRBD1 (6 bases). Germline V gene lookup returns CDR1 MDHEN and CDR2 SYDVKM. Trimming cost V 3 bases and J 6 bases, with 15 bases left between them. The CDR3 totals 16 residues. The CDR3 nucleotides are TGTGCCAGCAGTTTCAGGGGCCGGGTCTTTAATTCACCCCTCCACTTT. This translates into CASSFRGRVFNSPLHF.

A few counts support this clone. This chain links TRBV5-1 with TRBJ2-1, with unresolved D. The germline V gene has CDR1 SGHRS and CDR2 YFSETQ. Trimming took off 0 bases at V and 6 bases at J, with 10 bases between the two ends. The CDR3 is made up of 14 amino acids. The CDR3 region is CASSLGVSFNEQFF. The CDR3 coding sequence is TGCGCCAGCAGCTTGGGGGTTAGCTTCAATGAGCAGTTCTTC.

This clone was observed once. V and J are TRBV10-1 and TRBJ2-2; 16 bases fit TRBD2. The CDR3 covers 19 residues. J lost 0 bases, V lost 6 bases, and 7 bases had no gene match. CDR1 is WNHNN and CDR2 is SYGVQD in the germline V gene (reference sequence). CDR3 coding DNA: TGCGCCAGCAGCCCGGCCGGGACTAGCGGGGGGGCGAACACCGGGGAGCTGTTTTTT. Residues: CASSPAGTSGGANTGELFF.

The genes are TRBV5-4 and TRBJ2-7, with D possibly TRBD2 on 5 matching bases. This CDR3 contains 12 residues. From germline, CDR1 is SGHNT and CDR2 YYREEE (reference sequence). The ends were cut back, 0 bases at V and 6 bases at J, with 7 bases in the middle. In nucleotides, the CDR3 is TGTGCCAGCAGCTTGGGAGGGCCCGAGCAGTACTTC. Translation gives CASSLGGPEQYF.

The J gene is TRBJ2-1, the V gene TRBV5-1, with D possibly TRBD1 on 5 matching bases. CDR1 and CDR2 (germline): SGHRS, YFSETQ. The CDR3 extends over 16 amino acids. V lost 0 bases and J 4 bases, leaving 14 bases between the germline ends. Written as DNA, the CDR3 is TGCGCCAGCAGCTTGGAGGGGTTAGGGGCTTACAATGAGCAGTTCTTC. It specifies CASSLEGLGAYNEQFF.

This clone was seen a handful of times. The V call is TRBV15, the J call TRBJ1-1; possibly TRBD1 for D (5 bases). The ends were cut back, 11 bases at V and 10 bases at J, with 20 bases in the middle. The length of the CDR3 is 12 residues. Germline V gives CDR1 LNHNV, CDR2 YYDKDF (reference sequence). This CDR3 is CARKRGPGGAFF. The CDR3 DNA reads TGTGCCCGCAAGCGGGGACCCGGTGGAGCTTTCTTT.